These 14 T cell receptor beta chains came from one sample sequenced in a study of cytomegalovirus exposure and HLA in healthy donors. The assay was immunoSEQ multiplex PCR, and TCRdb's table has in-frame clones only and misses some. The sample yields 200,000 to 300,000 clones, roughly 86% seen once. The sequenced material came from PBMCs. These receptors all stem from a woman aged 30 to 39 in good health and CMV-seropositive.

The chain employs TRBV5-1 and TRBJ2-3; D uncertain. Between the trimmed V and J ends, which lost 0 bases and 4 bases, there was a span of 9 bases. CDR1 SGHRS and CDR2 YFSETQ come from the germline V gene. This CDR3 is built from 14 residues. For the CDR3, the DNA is TGCGCCAGCAGCTTGGTACCCGTAGCAGATACGCAGTATTTT. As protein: CASSLVPVADTQYF.

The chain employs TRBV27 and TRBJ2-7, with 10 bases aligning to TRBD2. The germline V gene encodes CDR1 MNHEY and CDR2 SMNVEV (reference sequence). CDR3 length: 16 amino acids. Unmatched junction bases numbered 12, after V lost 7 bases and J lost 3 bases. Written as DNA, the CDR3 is TGTGCCAGCAAGGAACCTAGAGCGGGAGGGCTCTACGAGCAGTACTTC. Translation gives CASKEPRAGGLYEQYF.

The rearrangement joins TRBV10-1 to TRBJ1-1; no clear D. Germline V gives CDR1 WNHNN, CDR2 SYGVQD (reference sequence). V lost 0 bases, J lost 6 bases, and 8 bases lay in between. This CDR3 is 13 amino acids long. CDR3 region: CASSESGLPEAFF. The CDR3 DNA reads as TGCGCCAGCAGTGAGTCCGGACTCCCTGAAGCTTTCTTT.

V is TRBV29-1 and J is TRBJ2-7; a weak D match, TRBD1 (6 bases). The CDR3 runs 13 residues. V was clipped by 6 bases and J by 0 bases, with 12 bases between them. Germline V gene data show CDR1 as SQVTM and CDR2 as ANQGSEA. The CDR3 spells CSVRGGPSYEQYF. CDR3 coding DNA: TGCAGCGTACGAGGGGGACCCTCCTACGAGCAGTACTTC.

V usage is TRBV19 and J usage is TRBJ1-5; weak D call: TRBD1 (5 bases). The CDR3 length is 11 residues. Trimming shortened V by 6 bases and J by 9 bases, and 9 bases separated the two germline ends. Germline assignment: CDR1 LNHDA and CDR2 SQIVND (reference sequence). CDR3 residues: CASRGRGPQHF. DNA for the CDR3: TGTGCCAGTAGGGGGCGAGGGCCCCAGCATTTT.

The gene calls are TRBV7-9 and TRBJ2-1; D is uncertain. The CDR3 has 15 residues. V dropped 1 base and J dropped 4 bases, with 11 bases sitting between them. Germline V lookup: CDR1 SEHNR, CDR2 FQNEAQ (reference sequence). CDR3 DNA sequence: TGTGCCAGCAGCTTAGGTATACATATGTACAATGAGCAGTTCTTC. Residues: CASSLGIHMYNEQFF.

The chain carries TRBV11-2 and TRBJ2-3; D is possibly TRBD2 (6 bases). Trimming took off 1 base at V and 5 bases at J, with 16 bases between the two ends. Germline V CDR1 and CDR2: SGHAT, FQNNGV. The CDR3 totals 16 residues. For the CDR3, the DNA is TGTGCCAGCAGCTTAGGAGTCGGCAGACTAGAAGATACGCAGTATTTT. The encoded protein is CASSLGVGRLEDTQYF.

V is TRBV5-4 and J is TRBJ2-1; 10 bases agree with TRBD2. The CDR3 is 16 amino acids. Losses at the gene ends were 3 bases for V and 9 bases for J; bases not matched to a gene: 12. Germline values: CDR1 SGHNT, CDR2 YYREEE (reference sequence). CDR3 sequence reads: CASSYSLSSGSTEQFF. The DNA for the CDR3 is TGTGCCAGCAGCTATTCCCTTTCTAGCGGGAGCACTGAGCAGTTCTTC.

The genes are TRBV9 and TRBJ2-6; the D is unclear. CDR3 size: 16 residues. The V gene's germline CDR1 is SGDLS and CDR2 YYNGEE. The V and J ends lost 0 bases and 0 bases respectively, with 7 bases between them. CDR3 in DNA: TGTGCCAGCAGCGTAGCCAGCGCCTCTGGGGCCAACGTCCTGACTTTC. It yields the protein CASSVASASGANVLTF. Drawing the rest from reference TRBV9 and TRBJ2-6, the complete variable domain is DSGVTQTPKHLITATGQRVTLRCSPRSGDLSVYWYQQSLDQGLQFLIQYYNGEERAKGNILERFSAQQFPDLHSELNLSSLELGDSALYFCASSVASASGANVLTFGAGSRLTVL.

This CDR3 is CASSTNGGELFF. The CDR3 nucleotides read TGTGCCAGCAGTACTAACGGCGGGGAGCTGTTTTTT. The genes are TRBV6-6 and TRBJ2-2; D call uncertain. The length of the CDR3 is 12 residues. From germline, CDR1 is MNHNY and CDR2 SVGAGI (reference sequence). Trimming cost V 5 bases and J 7 bases, with 8 bases left between them.

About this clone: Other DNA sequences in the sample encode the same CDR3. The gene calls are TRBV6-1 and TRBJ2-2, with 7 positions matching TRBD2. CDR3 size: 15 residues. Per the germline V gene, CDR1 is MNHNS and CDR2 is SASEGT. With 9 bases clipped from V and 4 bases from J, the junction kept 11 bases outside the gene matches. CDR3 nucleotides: TGTGCCAGTAGCCCCGGACTAGTCCTCACCGGGGAGCTGTTTTTT. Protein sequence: CASSPGLVLTGELFF.

The CDR3 region has the DNA TGTGCCAGCAGCGAGGTAGCGGGAGGGCCAGCGACCCAGTACTTC. This translates into CASSEVAGGPATQYF. The chain links TRBV9 to TRBJ2-5; 11 bases map to TRBD2. Per germline, CDR1 SGDLS and CDR2 YYNGEE. The CDR3 extends over 15 amino acids. Unmatched junction bases numbered 8, after V lost 3 bases and J lost 7 bases.

The CDR3 here is CASSLTGREDRAFF. The DNA of the CDR3 is TGTGCCAGCAGCTTGACAGGCAGGGAGGATAGGGCTTTCTTT. J is TRBJ1-1 and V is TRBV5-4, with D possibly being TRBD1 (5 bases). CDR3 length: 14 amino acids. The V and J ends lost 1 base and 11 bases respectively, with 18 bases between them. The germline CDR1 and CDR2 sequences are SGHNT and YYREEE (reference sequence).

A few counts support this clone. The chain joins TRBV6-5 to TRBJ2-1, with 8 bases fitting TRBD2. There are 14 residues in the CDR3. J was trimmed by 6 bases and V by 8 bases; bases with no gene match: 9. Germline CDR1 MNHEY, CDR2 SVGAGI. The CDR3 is CASPGRGDGNEQFF. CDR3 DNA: TGTGCCAGCCCCGGGAGGGGGGATGGCAATGAGCAGTTCTTC.